This passage covers 21 T cell receptor beta chains from one sample sequenced in a study of blood T cell repertoires in COVID-19. Produced via immunoSEQ multiplex PCR; TCRdb's table is partial and in-frame only. The table lists some 230,000 clones, roughly nine tenths of them singletons. Source material: PBMCs or T cells enriched from blood (not recorded which). Every receptor here comes from a woman aged 18-29 years in a cohort exposed to, infected with or recovered from COVID-19 (not recorded which).

This clone was observed a handful of times. This sequence joins TRBV7-9 and TRBJ2-7, with no clear D. The CDR3 length is 15 residues. V was shortened by 1 base and J by 2 bases, with 12 bases between the two germline ends. Germline CDR1 SEHNR, CDR2 FQNEAQ (reference sequence). The CDR3 DNA reads as TGTGCCAGCAGCTTAGACCCGGGTAGACCCTACGAGCAGTACTTC. Its protein is CASSLDPGRPYEQYF.

The gene calls are TRBV14 and TRBJ1-1, with D hard to call. V was shortened by 3 bases and J by 0 bases, with 11 bases between the two germline ends. CDR1 is SGHDN, CDR2 FVKESK, per germline. The CDR3 sequence is 15 residues long. This chain's CDR3 is CASSHSQTLNTEAFF. The DNA for the CDR3 is TGTGCCAGCAGCCATTCACAGACGCTGAACACTGAAGCTTTCTTT.

The chain combines TRBV11-3 with TRBJ1-1; tentatively, D is TRBD1 (6 bases). Looked up from germline, CDR1 is SGHNT and CDR2 is YENEEA. The V and J ends lost 1 base and 10 bases respectively, with 10 bases between them. The CDR3 has 12 amino acids. The CDR3: CASSLAQGRAFF. The DNA for the CDR3 is TGTGCCAGCAGCTTAGCACAGGGCCGAGCTTTCTTT.

The chain couples TRBV7-8 to TRBJ2-3, with a possible D match to TRBD2 (6 bases). The CDR3 totals 15 residues. The germline CDR1 and CDR2 sequences are SGHVS and FQNEAQ. The V end lost 1 base, the J end lost 8 bases, and 16 bases lay between the germline ends. The CDR3 spells CASSLVTSEEGTQYF. For the CDR3, the DNA is TGTGCCAGCAGCTTAGTCACTAGTGAGGAGGGTACGCAGTATTTT.

The genes are TRBV18 and TRBJ1-5; D is ambiguous. The CDR3 covers 15 residues. Germline CDR1 reads KGHSH; CDR2 reads LQKENI. V lost 3 bases and J lost 7, with 16 bases in between. This CDR3 is CASSPEGASGQPQHF. Written as DNA, the CDR3 is TGTGCCAGCTCACCTGAGGGCGCCTCCGGGCAGCCCCAGCATTTT. The full variable domain, rest sourced from reference TRBV18 and TRBJ1-5, is NAGVMQNPRHLVRRRGQEARLRCSPMKGHSHVYWYRQLPEEGLKFMVYLQKENIIDESGMPKERFSAEFPKEGPSILRIQQVVRGDSAAYFCASSPEGASGQPQHFGDGTRLSIL.

The table lists this clone with a count of one. The chain carries TRBV7-6 and TRBJ1-1, with no clear D. The CDR3 extends over 14 amino acids. Per germline, CDR1 SGHVS and CDR2 FNYEAQ. V was shortened by 3 bases and J by 0 bases, with 8 bases between the two germline ends. The CDR3 nucleotides are TGTGCCAGCAGCTTTGACAACTTGAACACTGAAGCTTTCTTT. This codes for CASSFDNLNTEAFF.

The rearrangement joins TRBV28 to TRBJ2-1, with TRBD2 matching 8 bases. The CDR3 totals 15 residues. V trimming: 5 bases; J trimming: 5 bases; junction bases outside the gene matches: 8. Per germline, CDR1 MDHEN and CDR2 SYDVKM. CDR3 amino acids: CASSPHGGAHNEQFF. Written as DNA, the CDR3 is TGTGCCAGCAGTCCCCACGGGGGGGCCCACAATGAGCAGTTCTTC.

The V call is TRBV2, the J call TRBJ1-1, with 7 bases fitting TRBD1. The germline gives CDR1 SNHLY, CDR2 FYNNEI. This CDR3 has 16 residues. Losses at the gene ends were 1 base for V and 5 bases for J; bases not matched to a gene: 10. CDR3 sequence (DNA): TGTGCCAGCAGTGAAGTGGCAGGGGGTTTAGGGACTGAAGCTTTCTTT. As protein: CASSEVAGGLGTEAFF.

CDR3 coding DNA: TGCAGCGTGGGGACACTCATGAACACTGAAGCTTTCTTT. Encoded protein: CSVGTLMNTEAFF. The V and J genes are TRBV29-1 and TRBJ1-1; tentatively, D is TRBD1 (6 bases). CDR3 length: 13 residues. Trimming left V 6 bases short and J 0 bases short, with 11 bases between. Per germline, CDR1 SQVTM and CDR2 ANQGSEA. The complete variable domain, with remaining parts taken from reference TRBV29-1 and TRBJ1-1, reads SAVISQKPSRDICQRGTSLTIQCQVDSQVTMMFWYRQQPGQSLTLIATANQGSEATYESGFVIDKFPISRPNLTFSTLTVSNMSPEDSSIYLCSVGTLMNTEAFFGQGTRLTVV.

The chain recombines TRBV5-1 with TRBJ1-1; D perhaps matches TRBD1 (5 bases). CDR1 SGHRS and CDR2 YFSETQ come from the germline V gene. The CDR3 loop spans 16 amino acids. Deletions cut 0 bases from V and 2 bases from J, with 14 bases between. Here the CDR3 reads CASSLAPQASNTEAFF. CDR3 nucleotides: TGCGCCAGCAGCTTGGCACCACAGGCATCCAACACTGAAGCTTTCTTT. Using reference TRBV5-1 and TRBJ1-1 for the parts outside the CDR3, the full variable domain is KAGVTQTPRYLIKTRGQQVTLSCSPISGHRSVSWYQQTPGQGLQFLFEYFSETQRNKGNFPGRFSGRQFSNSRSEMNVSTLELGDSALYLCASSLAPQASNTEAFFGQGTRLTVV.

The chain carries TRBV5-6 and TRBJ1-2, with TRBD1 as a possible D gene (6 bases). The CDR3 spans 13 residues. Germline V CDR1 and CDR2: SGHDT, YYEEEE. Trimming took 3 bases from V and 4 from J, leaving 10 bases between them. CDR3 nucleotides: TGTGCCAGCAGCTCCGGACAGCTCTATGGCTACACCTTC. Translating it yields CASSSGQLYGYTF. Filled out from reference TRBV5-6 and TRBJ1-2, the complete variable domain reads DAGVTQSPTHLIKTRGQQVTLRCSPKSGHDTVSWYQQALGQGPQFIFQYYEEEERQRGNFPDRFSGHQFPNYSSELNVNALLLGDSALYLCASSSGQLYGYTFGSGTRLTVV.

This clone was seen a few times. The J gene is TRBJ1-1, the V gene TRBV18; 8 nucleotides line up with TRBD1. The CDR3 has 14 residues. Trimming removed 4 bases from V and 0 bases from J; junction bases left unmatched: 1. Germline values: CDR1 KGHSH, CDR2 LQKENI. The CDR3 DNA follows: TGTGCCAGCTCACGGACAGGGATGAACACTGAAGCTTTCTTT. Translated: CASSRTGMNTEAFF.

The V gene is TRBV3-1 (or the pseudogene TRBV3-2), the J gene TRBJ1-5; TRBD1 might be the D (6 bases). Trimming took off 5 bases at V and 9 bases at J, with 17 bases between the two ends. The CDR3 runs 14 residues. Germline lookup yields CDR1 LGHDT and CDR2 YNNKEL (reference sequence). This chain's CDR3 is CASSGAGVGRPQHF. The CDR3 DNA reads TGTGCCAGCAGCGGTGCAGGGGTTGGAAGGCCCCAGCATTTT.

This clone showed up just a few times. The gene calls are TRBV5-4 and TRBJ1-1; D unresolved. Trimming left V 4 bases short and J 5 bases short, with 9 bases between. The CDR3 covers 12 residues. CDR1 SGHNT and CDR2 YYREEE come from the germline V gene (reference sequence). The CDR3 sequence is CASSVDETEAFF. The CDR3 nucleotides read TGTGCCAGCAGCGTGGACGAGACTGAAGCTTTCTTT.

This chain joins TRBV3-1 (or the pseudogene TRBV3-2) and TRBJ2-7; tentative D call: TRBD2 (6 bases). Germline CDR1 LGHDT, CDR2 YNNKEL (reference sequence). V was clipped by 0 bases and J by 0 bases, with 18 bases between them. This CDR3 is 18 amino acids long. The CDR3 region has the DNA TGTGCCAGCAGCCAAGATCGATTTAAGGAGGGTCCCTCCTACGAGCAGTACTTC. Its protein is CASSQDRFKEGPSYEQYF.

The J gene is TRBJ2-2, the V gene TRBV28; D unresolved. Germline-derived CDR1 and CDR2 are MDHEN and SYDVKM. V was shortened by 8 bases and J by 1 base, with 8 bases between the two germline ends. The CDR3 is made up of 13 amino acids. The DNA of the CDR3 is TGTGCCAGCTATCTAGGGAACACCGGGGAGCTGTTTTTT. Translation: CASYLGNTGELFF.

The rearrangement joins TRBV30 to TRBJ1-4, with TRBD1 matching 8 bases. This CDR3 contains 14 residues. After removal of 5 bases from V and 8 bases from J, the junction contained 10 bases not matched to a gene. The germline gives CDR1 GTSNPN, CDR2 SVGIG (reference sequence). The CDR3 sequence is CAWEAGQGGEKLFF. Here the CDR3 DNA reads TGTGCCTGGGAAGCCGGACAGGGTGGAGAAAAACTGTTTTTT.

This sequence joins TRBV5-6 and TRBJ2-1; 10 bases are shared with TRBD1. The trim removed 0 bases at V and 3 bases at J, leaving 0 bases unmatched. CDR1 is SGHDT and CDR2 is YYEEEE in the germline V gene. The CDR3 is 15 residues long. CDR3 sequence (DNA): TGTGCCAGCAGCTTGGGGGACAGGGGCTACAATGAGCAGTTCTTC. Its translation is CASSLGDRGYNEQFF.

The chain uses TRBV5-1 and TRBJ2-2; 8 bases match TRBD2. This CDR3 spans 17 amino acids. The V segment lost 3 bases and the J segment 7 bases; nucleotides outside the gene matches: 14. Germline CDR1 reads SGHRS; CDR2 reads YFSETQ. The CDR3 loop is CASSSLSGGAANGELFF. The CDR3 DNA follows: TGCGCCAGCAGCTCCCTTTCGGGGGGGGCTGCGAACGGGGAGCTGTTTTTT.

The chain joins TRBV12-5 to TRBJ1-2; D possibly corresponds to TRBD1 (5 bases). Deletions cut 6 bases from V and 1 base from J, with 18 bases between. This CDR3 contains 16 residues. Germline-derived CDR1 and CDR2 are LGHNT and FRNRAP. The DNA for the CDR3 is TGTGCTAGTGGCCTATCCACAGGACGAATTAACTATGGCTACACCTTC. Translating it yields CASGLSTGRINYGYTF.

The chain couples TRBV19 to TRBJ1-1, with unresolved D. The CDR3 contains 14 residues. Germline CDR1 and CDR2: LNHDA and SQIVND (reference sequence). V lost 5 bases and J lost 6, with 16 bases in between. The DNA for the CDR3 is TGTGCCAGTAGTCTGCAAGAGGGTCTGGCTGAAGCTTTCTTT. It encodes CASSLQEGLAEAFF.